Below, 24 T cell receptor beta chains from the same sample are listed, as sequenced in a study of PD-L1 blockade in urothelial cancer (dated by TCRdb to about 2017). The protocol used for the library was the immunoSEQ multiplex PCR assay. TCRdb holds this immuneACCESS table with in-frame rearrangements only. Some clones are missing; in checked studies, unresolved V genes explain under half, and the rest has no known cause. This sample has roughly 100,000 clones in its table, and roughly 83% of those were observed once. The ten top clones hold over 7.5% of the sample. The sample's time point, from its label and the paper: peripheral blood 6 weeks after treatment start. The material sequenced was PBMCs, taken around atezolizumab (anti-PD-L1) treatment. These receptor sequences come from a man aged 70 or older with urothelial cancer.

V usage is TRBV11-2 and J usage is TRBJ1-2; 8 bases align to TRBD1. The CDR3 consists of 14 residues. The trim removed 7 bases at V and 8 bases at J, leaving 12 bases unmatched. CDR1 and CDR2 (germline): SGHAT, FQNNGV. The CDR3 DNA reads TGTGCCAGCAACCCCCTGCAGGGGGCGAGGGGCTACACCTTC. Its translation: CASNPLQGARGYTF. Variable domain in full (rest from reference TRBV11-2 and TRBJ1-2): EAGVAQSPRYKIIEKRQSVAFWCNPISGHATLYWYQQILGQGPKLLIQFQNNGVVDDSQLPKDRFSAERLKGVDSTLKIQPAKLEDSAVYLCASNPLQGARGYTFGSGTRLTVV.

This rearrangement joins TRBV7-8 to TRBJ1-1; TRBD1 matches at 12 bases. The length of the CDR3 is 17 residues. J was trimmed by 1 base and V by 5 bases; bases with no gene match: 8. The V gene's germline CDR1 is SGHVS and CDR2 FQNEAQ. CDR3 sequence reads: CASSTPGQGAWNTEAFF. The CDR3 bases are TGTGCCAGCAGCACCCCGGGACAGGGGGCATGGAACACTGAAGCTTTCTTT.

This clone was observed a few times. V usage is TRBV5-5 and J usage is TRBJ2-5, with 8 bases aligning to TRBD1. This CDR3 comprises 16 residues. J gave up 3 bases and V 3 bases, and 10 bases lay outside the gene matches. Germline loops: CDR1 SGHKS, CDR2 YYEKEE (reference sequence). CDR3 in amino acids: CASSSKTGDPKETQYF. In DNA, the CDR3 is TGTGCCAGCAGCTCCAAGACAGGGGACCCTAAAGAGACCCAGTACTTC.

The chain has TRBV6-5 and TRBJ1-1, with D uncertain. Deletions cut 4 bases from V and 4 bases from J, with 13 bases between. CDR1 and CDR2 from the germline V gene are MNHEY and SVGAGI. The CDR3 totals 14 residues. The CDR3 region is CASSFSRMFTEAFF. DNA of the CDR3: TGTGCCAGCAGTTTTAGTCGAATGTTCACTGAAGCTTTCTTT.

J is TRBJ1-1 and V is TRBV5-5; D possibly corresponds to TRBD1 (6 bases). CDR1 and CDR2 from the germline V gene are SGHKS and YYEKEE (reference sequence). V gave up 4 bases and J gave up 1 base, with 17 bases separating them. The CDR3 has 16 residues. CDR3 in amino acids: CASSPFPDRGNTEAFF. CDR3 bases: TGTGCCAGCAGCCCGTTCCCGGACAGAGGGAACACTGAAGCTTTCTTT.

This clone was seen just once. The chain links TRBV5-6 to TRBJ2-1; the match to TRBD2 covers 8 bases. There are 17 residues in the CDR3. V was clipped by 0 bases and J by 1 base; unmatched bases: 6. Germline values: CDR1 SGHDT, CDR2 YYEEEE. The CDR3 DNA follows: TGTGCCAGCAGCTTGGATGTAGCGGGGTATTCCTACAATGAGCAGTTCTTC. This sequence encodes CASSLDVAGYSYNEQFF.

The V gene is TRBV10-3, the J gene TRBJ2-7; 9 bases align to TRBD1. CDR3 size: 16 residues. CDR1 and CDR2 (germline): ENHRY, SYGVKD. The V and J ends lost 0 bases and 6 bases, in that order; junction bases with no gene match: 9. Written as DNA, the CDR3 is TGTGCCATCAGTGAGTCGAGAGGGCTGACAGGGGGCGAGCAGTACTTC. This codes for CAISESRGLTGGEQYF.

Only one count was recorded for this clone. The V gene is TRBV27, the J gene TRBJ1-2; perhaps TRBD1 as D (5 bases). V was clipped by 4 bases and J by 7 bases, with 13 bases between them. The CDR3 covers 13 residues. Per the germline V gene, CDR1 is MNHEY and CDR2 is SMNVEV (reference sequence). In DNA form, the CDR3 reads TGTGCCAGCAGTTGGTCAGGGCAAGGTGGCTACACCTTC. This translates into CASSWSGQGGYTF.

The chain recombines TRBV27 with TRBJ1-4, with D maybe TRBD1 (6 bases). Germline V lookup: CDR1 MNHEY, CDR2 SMNVEV (reference sequence). CDR3 length: 14 residues. Trimming took off 5 bases at V and 6 bases at J, with 13 bases between the two ends. In DNA form, the CDR3 reads TGTGCCAGCAGTGCCACAGGGTCTCATGAAAAACTGTTTTTT. Its protein is CASSATGSHEKLFF.

This chain links TRBV7-2 with TRBJ2-1; D not resolved. Germline values: CDR1 SGHTA, CDR2 FQGNSA. This CDR3 has 12 amino acids. The V gene lost 1 base and the J gene lost 9 bases, with 7 bases spanning the gap. The CDR3 region is CASSLVYGEQFF. CDR3 DNA sequence: TGTGCCAGCAGCTTAGTCTACGGTGAGCAGTTCTTC. Full variable domain (remainder filled in from reference TRBV7-2 and TRBJ2-1): GAGVSQSPSNKVTEKGKDVELRCDPISGHTALYWYRQSLGQGLEFLIYFQGNSAPDKSGLPSDRFSAERTGGSVSTLTIQRTQQEDSAVYLCASSLVYGEQFFGPGTRLTVL.

A remark on this clone: Relative to the germline gene, one junction end is altered; a read error may explain this. The rearrangement uses TRBV6-1 and TRBJ1-1; tentative D call: TRBD1 (6 bases). In germline, CDR1 is MNHNS, CDR2 SASEGT. The length of the CDR3 is 16 residues. The chain's CDR3 is CASSDPGRMTGTKAFF. CDR3 DNA sequence: TGTGCCAGCAGTGACCCCGGACGGATGACAGGCACTAAAGCTTTCTTT.

This clone was seen only a few times. V is TRBV5-4 and J is TRBJ2-7; 10 bases fit TRBD1. The germline V gene encodes CDR1 SGHNT and CDR2 YYREEE (reference sequence). The CDR3 spans 15 residues. V lost 4 bases and J lost 5; bases outside the gene matches: 9. The chain's CDR3 is CASSPRTGGGNEQYF. In DNA form, the CDR3 reads TGTGCCAGCAGCCCAAGGACAGGGGGTGGGAACGAGCAGTACTTC.

The rearrangement links TRBV7-2 to TRBJ2-3; D is ambiguous. This CDR3 has 17 amino acids. V lost 1 base and J lost 9, with 23 bases in between. Germline CDR1 reads SGHTA; CDR2 reads FQGNSA. In DNA form, the CDR3 reads TGTGCCAGCAGCTTAGAGAGTGCGCGGCGTACCCCTCCAACGCAGTATTTT. Amino acids: CASSLESARRTPPTQYF.

CDR3 in DNA: TGTGCCAGCAGCCCAGGGATGTTAGAGACCCAGTACTTC. This sequence encodes CASSPGMLETQYF. The chain recombines TRBV7-9 with TRBJ2-5; weak D call: TRBD1 (5 bases). CDR3 size: 13 residues. CDR1 is SEHNR and CDR2 is FQNEAQ in the germline V gene (reference sequence). V shed 5 bases and J shed 4 bases, with 11 bases lying between them.

V gene TRBV7-2 combines with J gene TRBJ2-7, with D possibly matching TRBD2 (6 bases). Germline CDR1 is SGHTA and CDR2 is FQGNSA. This CDR3 is built from 14 residues. Trimming stripped 1 base from V and 5 bases from J, with 12 bases between. The CDR3 DNA sequence: TGTGCCAGCAGCTTAGGCGGGGTTTCGGACGAGCAGTACTTC. Protein: CASSLGGVSDEQYF.

This sequence joins TRBV2 and TRBJ1-6; 7 bases map to TRBD1. Germline V CDR1 and CDR2: SNHLY, FYNNEI. The CDR3 has 15 amino acids. The V segment lost 1 base and the J segment 9 bases; nucleotides outside the gene matches: 6. Written as DNA, the CDR3 is TGTGCCAGCAGTGAAGAGGTTGCAGGGGGTTCACCCCTCCACTTT. Translating it yields CASSEEVAGGSPLHF.

This rearrangement joins TRBV11-2 to TRBJ1-1; D is undetermined. The V gene lost 0 bases and the J gene lost 5 bases, with 10 bases spanning the gap. Germline V lookup: CDR1 SGHAT, CDR2 FQNNGV. This CDR3 is 14 amino acids long. CDR3 loop: CASSLDRVATEAFF. CDR3 DNA: TGTGCCAGCAGCTTAGATCGGGTCGCAACTGAAGCTTTCTTT.

The V and J genes are TRBV2 and TRBJ1-5; possibly TRBD1 for D (5 bases). CDR3 size: 15 residues. V was shortened by 7 bases and J by 5 bases, with 18 bases between the two germline ends. Germline loops: CDR1 SNHLY, CDR2 FYNNEI. The CDR3 coding sequence is TGTGCCAGCATCGGCGAAGGGGCCAGTGATCAGCCCCAGCATTTT. Translating it yields CASIGEGASDQPQHF.

The chain combines TRBV7-9 with TRBJ2-1; the D gene is possibly TRBD2 (5 bases). Trimming took off 1 base at V and 6 bases at J, with 13 bases between the two ends. CDR1 and CDR2 (germline): SEHNR, FQNEAQ (reference sequence). The CDR3 runs 15 residues. DNA of the CDR3: TGTGCCAGCAGCTTAGTAGCGAATTGGGGCAATGAGCAGTTCTTC. Amino acids: CASSLVANWGNEQFF.

This clone has a handful of counts. This chain links TRBV10-1 with TRBJ2-3, with D tentatively TRBD1 (6 bases). V dropped 4 bases and J dropped 2 bases, with 16 bases sitting between them. This CDR3 has 16 residues. Per the germline V gene, CDR1 is WNHNN and CDR2 is SYGVQD (reference sequence). CDR3 nucleotide sequence: TGCGCCAGCAGTGGGAAACAGGGTCTCTCCACAGATACGCAGTATTTT. Its protein product is CASSGKQGLSTDTQYF.

Only a few counts were recorded for this clone. The J gene is TRBJ1-2, the V gene TRBV4-1; tentatively, D is TRBD1 (6 bases). The CDR3 sequence is 14 residues long. CDR1 is MGHRA, CDR2 YSYEKL, per germline. Trimming cost V 0 bases and J 5 bases, with 10 bases left between them. CDR3 region: CASSQDGQSYGYTF. CDR3 DNA sequence: TGCGCCAGCAGCCAAGACGGACAGAGTTATGGCTACACCTTC.

The chain is built from TRBV7-2 and TRBJ2-3; TRBD2 aligns across 9 bases. The J segment lost 3 bases and the V segment lost 5 bases, leaving 6 bases of the junction unmatched. There are 15 residues in the CDR3. Germline V gene lookup returns CDR1 SGHTA and CDR2 FQGNSA. The CDR3 region has the DNA TGTGCCAGCAGCCCCGGTGGACTAGCGACAGATACGCAGTATTTT. Translation: CASSPGGLATDTQYF. The variable domain in full, completed from reference TRBV7-2 and TRBJ2-3, reads GAGVSQSPSNKVTEKGKDVELRCDPISGHTALYWYRQSLGQGLEFLIYFQGNSAPDKSGLPSDRFSAERTGGSVSTLTIQRTQQEDSAVYLCASSPGGLATDTQYFGPGTRLTVL.

This chain joins TRBV21-1 and TRBJ2-3; the DNA was not used to check the table's D call, TRBD2. TRBV21-1 is a recognized pseudogene. The CDR3 runs 15 residues. The CDR3 here is CASSKEAGVGDTQYF. The CDR3 DNA follows: TGTGCCAGCAGCAAAGAAGCGGGAGTGGGAGATACGCAGTATTTT.

The chain employs TRBV7-3 and TRBJ2-1; 8 bases map to TRBD2. V lost 3 bases to trimming and J lost 1 base; unmatched junction nucleotides: 2. The CDR3 totals 15 residues. The V gene's germline CDR1 is SGHTA and CDR2 FQGTGA. The CDR3 region is CASSFTSGSYNEQFF. The CDR3 DNA sequence: TGTGCCAGCAGCTTTACTAGCGGTTCCTACAATGAGCAGTTCTTC.